This is a list of T cell receptor beta chains from one sample in a study of response to subunit inactivated influenza vaccine. From the RT-PCR reads, TCRdb called clonotypes with MiXCR, one entry per CDR3 protein. The table has roughly 570,000 distinct CDR3 sequences, roughly 15% seen once. The sequencing used PBMCs from blood, collected approximately 13 days after vaccination. Receptors originate from a man in his fifties or sixties who received an inactivated influenza vaccine. Each CDR3 is given with its conserved first and last residue.

>TRBV7-9
CASSSTGTTGRDGYTF
>TRBV12-3/TRBV12-4
CASSLFRDINQPQHF
>TRBV10-2
CASSVSAGEYQPQHF
>TRBV7-2
CASSLVRGTTGDEQFF
>TRBV5-1
CASSMGDGNTEAFF
>TRBV6-5
CASSYSPSGITDTQYF
>TRBV7-9
CASSLTRGQPGTDTQYF
>TRBV6-1
CASSRGTGIGELFF
>TRBV20-1
CSAPEGGWGTEAFF
>TRBV9
CASRGGLPTDTQYF
>TRBV7-8
CASSAGARGIYSNQPQHF
>TRBV12-3/TRBV12-4
CASSFFGMVETVGTGELFF
>TRBV4-3
CASSQELGATGEAFF
>TRBV5-6
CASSLASKNQPQHF